This TCR beta chain was observed in a study of T cell changes during pregnancy in multiple sclerosis. In germline, CDR1 is LNHDA, CDR2 SQIVND (reference sequence). The CDR3 is made up of 16 amino acids. With V trimmed by 6 bases and J by 2 bases, 8 bases remained unmatched. TCRdb's copy holds only in-frame clones and misses some; the assay was immunoSEQ multiplex PCR. The data show 85,000 to 120,000 clones, 92% seen once. Source: peripheral blood, taken after pregnancy. The sequence came from a female donor with multiple sclerosis, enrolled in a pregnancy study. V gene TRBV19 combines with J gene TRBJ2-7, with 12 bases matching TRBD2. The CDR3 sequence: CASSILAGGPPYEQYF. For the CDR3, the DNA is TGTGCCAGTAGCATACTAGCGGGAGGCCCCCCCTACGAGCAGTACTTC.